This paragraph reports one TCR beta chain. The antigen is not known. This table comes from immunoSEQ multiplex PCR, and its TCRdb copy is limited to in-frame clones, with some not included. Counted here are about 83,000 clones, approximately 96% occurring once; the ten biggest clones make up 1.3%. This record comes from a study of cytomegalovirus exposure and HLA in healthy donors. Study at large: In a later analysis, it was reported that the roughly 120 validation repertoires had been produced on the same platform as the roughly 700 repertoires belonging to the first cohort.

Study results and caveats: Cytomegalovirus-associated TCR beta chains were listed, numbering 164. The tendency of first-cohort TCR clusters to co-occur in the 120 or so validation repertoires was identified by a subsequent analysis.

This TCR was recovered from a woman between 18 and 29 years old in good health and CMV-seronegative. Sequenced material: PBMCs.

Here the CDR3 reads CASRDRQGAIGELFF. The CDR3 DNA sequence: TGTGCCAGCAGAGATCGACAGGGGGCGATCGGGGAGCTGTTTTTT. This chain joins TRBV6-5 and TRBJ2-2, with 10 positions matching TRBD1. The germline V gene has CDR1 MNHEY and CDR2 SVGAGI. CDR3 length: 15 residues. V was pared by 6 bases and J by 7 bases, with 8 bases of the junction left unmatched.